A single sample is the source of the 26 T cell receptor beta chains below, sequenced in a study of cytomegalovirus exposure and HLA in healthy donors. This PCR relied on a set of 60 Vbeta primers and 13 Jbeta primers. TCRdb's copy holds only in-frame clones and misses some; the assay was immunoSEQ multiplex PCR. The table includes over 150,000 clones, about three quarters detected once. The specimen sequenced was PBMCs. Receptors were obtained from a woman aged 55-69 years in good health and CMV-seropositive.

The J gene is TRBJ1-2, the V gene TRBV19; 7 positions agree with TRBD1. Germline CDR1 and CDR2: LNHDA and SQIVND (reference sequence). This CDR3 spans 15 amino acids. V lost 4 bases, J lost 6 bases, and 11 bases stayed unmatched. CDR3 sequence: CASSTISTGLDGYTF. DNA for the CDR3: TGTGCCAGTAGTACAATATCGACAGGGTTGGATGGCTACACCTTC. The whole variable domain, filled in from reference TRBV19 and TRBJ1-2, reads DGGITQSPKYLFRKEGQNVTLSCEQNLNHDAMYWYRQDPGQGLRLIYYSQIVNDFQKGDIAEGYSVSREKKESFPLTVTSAQKNPTAFYLCASSTISTGLDGYTFGSGTRLTVV.

Comments on this clone: Other DNA variants within this sample encode the same CDR3. The chain recombines TRBV29-1 with TRBJ1-1, with D tentatively TRBD1 (6 bases). Germline V gives CDR1 SQVTM, CDR2 ANQGSEA. This CDR3 comprises 13 residues. Deletions cut 3 bases from V and 0 bases from J, with 8 bases between. The CDR3 sequence is CSVDRGMNTEAFF. The CDR3 DNA reads TGCAGCGTTGACAGGGGCATGAACACTGAAGCTTTCTTT.

The genes are TRBV2 and TRBJ1-5, with 8 nucleotides matching TRBD1. V shed 2 bases, J shed 1 base, and the junction held 4 bases outside the gene matches. Germline CDR1 is SNHLY and CDR2 is FYNNEI. The CDR3 loop spans 16 amino acids. CDR3 sequence: CASSEQGARSNQPQHF. For the CDR3, the DNA is TGTGCCAGCAGTGAACAGGGGGCGAGAAGCAATCAGCCCCAGCATTTT.

This clone has a single count. This sequence joins TRBV18 and TRBJ2-3; 8 nucleotides agree with TRBD2. The CDR3 covers 13 residues. J was trimmed by 9 bases and V by 1 base; bases with no gene match: 3. Germline V lookup: CDR1 KGHSH, CDR2 LQKENI. CDR3 sequence: CASSPHKRETQYF. The CDR3 DNA is TGTGCCAGCTCACCACACAAGCGGGAGACGCAGTATTTT.

This clone was observed a few times. The chain combines TRBV27 with TRBJ2-7, with D perhaps TRBD1 (6 bases). The V end lost 6 bases, the J end lost 2 bases, and 11 bases lay between the germline ends. This CDR3 is 13 amino acids long. Germline V lookup: CDR1 MNHEY, CDR2 SMNVEV (reference sequence). The CDR3, as DNA: TGTGCCAGCAGCAGGGGCGCGGCCTACGAGCAGTACTTC. Its translation: CASSRGAAYEQYF.

This rearrangement joins TRBV18 to TRBJ2-5, with D unresolved. The length of the CDR3 is 14 residues. Germline CDR1 reads KGHSH; CDR2 reads LQKENI. The ends were cut back, 0 bases at V and 4 bases at J, with 9 bases in the middle. The CDR3 loop is CASSPPGSRETQYF. As DNA, the CDR3 is TGTGCCAGCTCACCACCCGGTTCTAGAGAGACCCAGTACTTC.

This chain joins TRBV7-2 and TRBJ1-4, with 9 bases fitting TRBD1. This CDR3 has 15 amino acids. Per germline, CDR1 SGHTA and CDR2 FQGNSA. The trim removed 1 base at V and 7 bases at J, leaving 4 bases unmatched. CDR3 nucleotide sequence: TGTGCCAGCAGCTTAGTGACAGGGGGTAGTGAAAAACTGTTTTTT. Its protein product is CASSLVTGGSEKLFF.

This rearrangement joins TRBV6-5 to TRBJ2-7; 11 bases agree with TRBD2. CDR1 is MNHEY, CDR2 SVGAGI, per germline. Losses at the gene ends were 9 bases for V and 2 bases for J; bases not matched to a gene: 6. The CDR3 has 14 amino acids. In DNA, the CDR3 is TGTGCCAGACTAGCGGGGGCCCTAACCTACGAGCAGTACTTC. It translates to CARLAGALTYEQYF.

The rearrangement joins TRBV6-6 to TRBJ1-2; D might be TRBD1 (6 bases). The CDR3 runs 14 residues. Germline V gene sequence: CDR1 MNHNY, CDR2 SVGAGI (reference sequence). V shed 4 bases and J shed 8 bases, with 17 bases lying between them. CDR3 residues: CASSSLGRGMGYTF. As DNA, the CDR3 is TGTGCCAGCAGTTCCCTGGGGAGGGGGATGGGCTACACCTTC.

The J gene is TRBJ2-1, the V gene TRBV9; 8 bases agree with TRBD1. V was pared by 0 bases and J by 4 bases, with 9 bases of the junction left unmatched. Germline CDR1 reads SGDLS; CDR2 reads YYNGEE. CDR3 size: 17 residues. CDR3 sequence reads: CASSVDFGQGSYNEQFF. CDR3 DNA: TGTGCCAGCAGCGTAGACTTTGGACAGGGTTCTTACAATGAGCAGTTCTTC.

This clone was seen a handful of times. One junction end does not reproduce the germline sequence, and a read error may be involved. The CDR3: CASSDGQISYNERFF. Here the CDR3 DNA reads TGTGCCAGCAGCGACGGACAGATCTCCTACAATGAGCGGTTCTTC. The genes are TRBV7-3 and TRBJ2-1; weak D call: TRBD1 (6 bases). The CDR3 runs to 15 residues. CDR1 and CDR2 (germline): SGHTA, FQGTGA.

This chain links TRBV4-3 with TRBJ2-1, with D perhaps matching TRBD1 (6 bases). Trimming removed 0 bases at V and 0 bases at J, with 12 bases between. CDR1 and CDR2 (germline): LGHNA, YSLEER. The CDR3 is 17 residues long. The CDR3 here is CASSQEWGPSSYNEQFF. The CDR3 nucleotides are TGCGCCAGCAGCCAAGAGTGGGGGCCGAGCTCCTACAATGAGCAGTTCTTC.

The chain links TRBV29-1 to TRBJ1-5; 7 nucleotides match TRBD1. This CDR3 contains 13 residues. The V and J ends lost 5 bases and 4 bases, in that order; junction bases with no gene match: 5. Germline values: CDR1 SQVTM, CDR2 ANQGSEA. The CDR3 here is CSVSTGVNQPQHF. DNA of the CDR3: TGCAGCGTTTCTACAGGGGTAAATCAGCCCCAGCATTTT.

This chain joins TRBV7-2 and TRBJ2-1; 12 bases are a match to TRBD2. The trim removed 5 bases at V and 9 bases at J, leaving 17 bases unmatched. Germline V gene sequence: CDR1 SGHTA, CDR2 FQGNSA. The CDR3 runs 18 residues. The CDR3 sequence is CASSRYRLAGGPWFEQFF. The CDR3 DNA reads TGTGCCAGCAGCCGCTACCGGCTAGCGGGGGGGCCTTGGTTTGAGCAGTTCTTC.

The CDR3 loop is CASSGQGAHTEAFF. The CDR3 nucleotides are TGCGCCAGCAGCGGACAGGGGGCGCACACTGAAGCTTTCTTT. The chain recombines TRBV5-1 with TRBJ1-1, with 11 bases lining up with TRBD1. The V gene end was trimmed by 4 bases and the J gene end by 3 bases; junction bases not matched to a gene: 2. Germline V gives CDR1 SGHRS, CDR2 YFSETQ. The CDR3 extends over 14 amino acids. The complete variable domain, with remaining parts taken from reference TRBV5-1 and TRBJ1-1, reads KAGVTQTPRYLIKTRGQQVTLSCSPISGHRSVSWYQQTPGQGLQFLFEYFSETQRNKGNFPGRFSGRQFSNSRSEMNVSTLELGDSALYLCASSGQGAHTEAFFGQGTRLTVV.

This chain joins TRBV5-1 and TRBJ2-1; 14 bases fit TRBD2. The CDR3 covers 15 residues. V lost 4 bases to trimming and J lost 13 bases; unmatched junction nucleotides: 10. CDR1 and CDR2 from the germline V gene are SGHRS and YFSETQ. CDR3 nucleotides: TGCGCCAGCAGCCCCGGACTAGCGGGGGGCGTGACACAGTTCTTC. Its translation is CASSPGLAGGVTQFF.

The CDR3 is CASSPGGTGDQPQHF. The CDR3 bases are TGTGCCAGCTCACCGGGCGGGACAGGGGATCAGCCCCAGCATTTT. The chain joins TRBV18 to TRBJ1-5; 10 nucleotides agree with TRBD1. Germline CDR1 is KGHSH and CDR2 is LQKENI. V was pared by 3 bases and J by 5 bases, with 4 bases of the junction left unmatched. The CDR3 is 15 residues long. Full variable domain (rest looked up from reference TRBV18 and TRBJ1-5): NAGVMQNPRHLVRRRGQEARLRCSPMKGHSHVYWYRQLPEEGLKFMVYLQKENIIDESGMPKERFSAEFPKEGPSILRIQQVVRGDSAAYFCASSPGGTGDQPQHFGDGTRLSIL.

This clone has just a few counts. J is TRBJ2-1 and V is TRBV6-5; D remains unclear. The V gene lost 8 bases and the J gene lost 0 bases, with 8 bases spanning the gap. CDR3 length equals 13 residues. Germline lookup yields CDR1 MNHEY and CDR2 SVGAGI. The CDR3, as DNA: TGTGCCAGCGACACCCGCTCCTACAATGAGCAGTTCTTC. As protein: CASDTRSYNEQFF.

The CDR3 nucleotides read TGCGCCAGCAGCTTGGCTTCTAGCGGGAGGGCCAATGAGCAGTTCTTC. This gives the protein CASSLASSGRANEQFF. This sequence joins TRBV5-1 and TRBJ2-1; 12 nucleotides line up with TRBD2. Germline-derived CDR1 and CDR2 are SGHRS and YFSETQ. The CDR3 covers 16 residues. V lost 0 bases and J lost 6; bases outside the gene matches: 4.

The rearrangement joins TRBV7-3 to TRBJ2-5; 14 bases are shared with TRBD2. With 5 bases clipped from V and 4 bases from J, the junction kept 6 bases outside the gene matches. The CDR3 extends over 16 amino acids. Germline CDR1 reads SGHTA; CDR2 reads FQGTGA. Written as DNA, the CDR3 is TGTGCCAGCAGCCCCGGACTAGCGGGGGGCCCAGAGACCCAGTACTTC. Translation: CASSPGLAGGPETQYF.

V usage is TRBV30 and J usage is TRBJ1-2, with D possibly matching TRBD1 (6 bases). Germline V CDR1 and CDR2: GTSNPN, SVGIG (reference sequence). CDR3 length: 11 amino acids. Trimming shortened V by 7 bases and J by 7 bases, and 13 bases separated the two germline ends. The CDR3 region has the DNA TGTGCCTCCGAAGGGGGGGGTGGCTACACCTTC. It encodes CASEGGGGYTF.

The rearrangement uses TRBV6-5 and TRBJ2-7, with D possibly being TRBD1 (6 bases). V lost 6 bases to trimming and J lost 6 bases, with 9 bases between them. The CDR3 has 11 amino acids. CDR1 and CDR2 (germline): MNHEY, SVGAGI. CDR3 region: CASREGGEQYF. The CDR3 DNA reads TGTGCCAGCAGGGAAGGGGGCGAGCAGTACTTC.

This chain joins TRBV5-1 and TRBJ1-2; D is uncertain. CDR1 and CDR2 from the germline V gene are SGHRS and YFSETQ. V shed 1 base and J shed 1 base, with 8 bases lying between them. The CDR3 is made up of 14 amino acids. The DNA for the CDR3 is TGCGCCAGCAGCTTGTCTTCCCTTAACTATGGCTACACCTTC. Amino acids: CASSLSSLNYGYTF.

The V and J genes are TRBV4-2 and TRBJ1-3; D not certain. V shed 2 bases and J shed 0 bases, with 8 bases lying between them. Germline CDR1 is LGHNA and CDR2 is YNFKEQ. There are 15 residues in the CDR3. CDR3: CASSQLSNSGNTIYF. For the CDR3, the DNA is TGTGCCAGCAGCCAATTGAGCAACTCTGGAAACACCATATATTTT.

The CDR3 sequence: CASSHTSGGAQETQYF. The CDR3 DNA reads TGCGCCAGCAGCCATACGAGCGGGGGGGCCCAGGAGACCCAGTACTTC. V is TRBV4-1 and J is TRBJ2-5; 10 bases fit TRBD2. Trimming removed 3 bases from V and 5 bases from J; junction bases left unmatched: 9. The CDR3 has 16 amino acids. The germline V gene encodes CDR1 MGHRA and CDR2 YSYEKL.

This clone appeared a few times. The chain recombines TRBV6-1 with TRBJ2-1, with unresolved D. The CDR3 has 11 amino acids. V dropped 8 bases and J dropped 7 bases, with 9 bases sitting between them. Germline CDR1 MNHNS, CDR2 SASEGT. CDR3 coding DNA: TGTGCCAGCGAGAAATTAAATGAGCAGTTCTTC. Its translation: CASEKLNEQFF.